The subject of this entry is one TCR beta chain. Authors' data handling: Nucleated cell number was recorded as an estimate derived from reference gene primer amplification. Only in-frame clones appear in the TCRdb table, and some are missing; sequencing was by immunoSEQ multiplex PCR. That table gives V, J and clone size, and the DNA gave D and trimming. The profile shows around 170,000 clones, roughly 70% of them singletons. This sample was taken from a study of blood T cell repertoires in COVID-19. At the level of the study: Samples representing acute and convalescent COVID-19 were sourced from the United States, Italy and Spain. The analysed material was cDNA or gDNA that came from T cells, B-cell-depleted T cells, or PBMCs.

This CDR3 has 15 amino acids. The V gene end was trimmed by 2 bases and the J gene end by 5 bases; junction bases not matched to a gene: 6. CDR1 and CDR2 from the germline V gene are MRHNA and SNTAGT. The chain uses TRBV6-4 and TRBJ2-7; 10 nucleotides match TRBD2. The sequenced sample consisted of peripheral blood. This clonotype was obtained from a woman of 80 years or more with acute or convalescent COVID-19. CDR3 sequence reads: CASSDGASGSNEQYF. DNA for the CDR3: TGTGCCAGCAGTGACGGGGCTAGCGGGAGCAACGAGCAGTACTTC.